What follows are 12 T cell receptor beta chains derived from one specimen sequenced in a study of blood T cell repertoires in COVID-19. Libraries were prepared by immunoSEQ multiplex PCR; TCRdb keeps only in-frame clonotypes and omits some of them. Of 200,000 to 250,000 clones listed, about 85% are singletons. Sequenced material: PBMCs or T cells enriched from blood (not recorded which). These receptors came from a woman between 25 and 40 years old who had recovered from COVID-19.

J is TRBJ1-2 and V is TRBV14; weak D call: TRBD1 (5 bases). Germline V gene data show CDR1 as SGHDN and CDR2 as FVKESK. The CDR3 totals 16 residues. V was cut by 1 base and J by 4 bases, with 16 bases left in between. CDR3: CASSQGSRGERYGYTF. The CDR3 DNA follows: TGTGCCAGCAGCCAAGGGTCCCGGGGGGAGCGCTATGGCTACACCTTC. Together with reference TRBV14 and TRBJ1-2, the CDR3 gives the full variable domain: EAGVTQFPSHSVIEKGQTVTLRCDPISGHDNLYWYRRVMGKEIKFLLHFVKESKQDESGMPNNRFLAERTGGTYSTLKVQPAELEDSGVYFCASSQGSRGERYGYTFGSGTRLTVV.

The chain couples TRBV5-8 to TRBJ2-2; 8 nucleotides align to TRBD1. The CDR3 is 13 residues long. After removal of 4 bases from V and 9 bases from J, the junction contained 5 bases not matched to a gene. From germline, CDR1 is SGHTS and CDR2 YDEGEE. CDR3 coding DNA: TGTGCCAGCAGCCGCCAGGGGGCGCGGGAGCTGTTTTTT. It yields the protein CASSRQGARELFF. Full variable domain (remainder filled in from reference TRBV5-8 and TRBJ2-2): EAGVTQSPTHLIKTRGQQATLRCSPISGHTSVYWYQQALGLGLQFLLWYDEGEERNRGNFPPRFSGRQFPNYSSELNVNALELEDSALYLCASSRQGARELFFGEGSRLTVL.

The rearrangement links TRBV19 to TRBJ1-2; no clear D gene. The V end was cut by 5 bases, the J end by 2 bases, with 12 bases between. This CDR3 comprises 14 residues. From germline, CDR1 is LNHDA and CDR2 SQIVND (reference sequence). In nucleotides, the CDR3 is TGTGCCAGTAGTCCGCAGATCCAAAACTATGGCTACACCTTC. Translation gives CASSPQIQNYGYTF.

The chain links TRBV5-1 to TRBJ1-3; D is unresolved. V was cut by 0 bases and J by 2 bases, with 6 bases left in between. CDR1 is SGHRS and CDR2 is YFSETQ in the germline V gene. This CDR3 spans 14 amino acids. The CDR3 spells CASSLAGTGNTIYF. As DNA, the CDR3 is TGCGCCAGCAGCTTGGCGGGGACTGGAAACACCATATATTTT.

The J gene is TRBJ1-1, the V gene TRBV6-6; tentative D call: TRBD1 (5 bases). Germline CDR1 MNHNY, CDR2 SVGAGI (reference sequence). This CDR3 contains 14 residues. Trimming took off 2 bases at V and 8 bases at J, with 15 bases between the two ends. For the CDR3, the DNA is TGTGCCAGCAGTTACAGGTCCGACAGAGCCGAAGCTTTCTTT. This encodes CASSYRSDRAEAFF.

This chain joins TRBV27 and TRBJ2-5; weak D call: TRBD2 (5 bases). Per the germline V gene, CDR1 is MNHEY and CDR2 is SMNVEV (reference sequence). The CDR3 sequence is 15 residues long. V lost 0 bases and J lost 4, with 12 bases in between. The CDR3 nucleotides are TGTGCCAGCAGTTTATCGCCCGGGATCGGAGAGACCCAGTACTTC. Its translation is CASSLSPGIGETQYF.

The chain combines TRBV12-5 with TRBJ2-1; 9 positions match TRBD1. V dropped 3 bases and J dropped 1; count of bases not matched to a gene: 1. The CDR3 has 15 amino acids. The germline CDR1 and CDR2 sequences are LGHNT and FRNRAP. The CDR3 bases are TGTGCTAGTGGTTTTGACAGGGGGTCCTACAATGAGCAGTTCTTC. This translates into CASGFDRGSYNEQFF.

Only one count was recorded for this clone. V and J are TRBV5-4 and TRBJ1-1; tentative D call: TRBD1 (6 bases). Trimming shortened V by 0 bases and J by 0 bases, and 9 bases separated the two germline ends. The CDR3 consists of 15 residues. CDR1 SGHNT and CDR2 YYREEE come from the germline V gene (reference sequence). The chain's CDR3 is CASSLGGDMNTEAFF. The CDR3 bases are TGTGCCAGCAGCTTGGGTGGGGACATGAACACTGAAGCTTTCTTT.

V usage is TRBV9 and J usage is TRBJ2-2; 11 nucleotides align to TRBD1. CDR1 is SGDLS and CDR2 is YYNGEE in the germline V gene. V gave up 2 bases and J gave up 4 bases; unmatched junction bases: 1. The CDR3 has 15 residues. The CDR3 protein is CASSVGTGGTGELFF. The CDR3 nucleotides read TGTGCCAGCAGCGTGGGGACAGGGGGCACCGGGGAGCTGTTTTTT.

This chain joins TRBV5-6 and TRBJ2-7, with unresolved D. This CDR3 comprises 14 residues. V lost 0 bases to trimming and J lost 5 bases, with 12 bases between them. Germline loops: CDR1 SGHDT, CDR2 YYEEEE. CDR3: CASSLGARRNEQYF. The CDR3 DNA reads TGTGCCAGCAGCTTGGGGGCAAGAAGGAACGAGCAGTACTTC. The whole variable domain, remainder taken from reference TRBV5-6 and TRBJ2-7, is DAGVTQSPTHLIKTRGQQVTLRCSPKSGHDTVSWYQQALGQGPQFIFQYYEEEERQRGNFPDRFSGHQFPNYSSELNVNALLLGDSALYLCASSLGARRNEQYFGPGTRLTVT.

J is TRBJ2-5 and V is TRBV5-6; TRBD1 agrees at 8 bases. The CDR3 extends over 17 amino acids. In germline, CDR1 is SGHDT, CDR2 YYEEEE. J gave up 7 bases and V 3 bases, and 17 bases lay outside the gene matches. CDR3 sequence (DNA): TGTGCCAGCAGCTCTACTCCCGGGACAGGTCTGTGGCGGACCCAGTACTTC. It is translated as CASSSTPGTGLWRTQYF.

V and J are TRBV9 and TRBJ2-7; 11 bases line up with TRBD2. CDR3 length equals 15 residues. The germline gives CDR1 SGDLS, CDR2 YYNGEE. Trimming cost V 0 bases and J 7 bases; bases outside gene matches: 6. CDR3 loop: CASSVGTSGGGEQYF. In DNA form, the CDR3 reads TGTGCCAGCAGCGTAGGAACTAGCGGGGGTGGAGAGCAGTACTTC.